This is a list of T cell receptor beta chains from one sample in a study of human T cells and chemical hapten exposure. TCRdb ran MiXCR on the RACE reads and lists one entry per CDR3 protein. Among 84,000 or so distinct CDR3 sequences listed, about 10% were seen once. The starting material was whole blood, obtained in connection with sensitization to the hapten diphenylcyclopropenone (DPC). The source of these receptors is a man aged 35-49 years with alopecia areata. Some clones in this sample may be carry-over from other donors' samples. The CDR3 runs from the conserved cysteine through the conserved F or W. The D gene is left open where the match is weak. The size of a clone is reported for some rows only, either as once, few or many, or as a class for expanded clones.

>TRBJ1-1|TRBV7-9|many|-
TGTGCCAGCAGCCCCCAGACAGGACTAATGAACACTGAAGCTTTCTTT
CASSPQTGLMNTEAFF
>TRBJ1-5|TRBV27|few|-
TGTGCCAGCAGTTTATACTCAAACAGGGTTGTTAATCAGCCCCAGCATTTT
CASSLYSNRVVNQPQHF
>TRBJ1-2|TRBV7-9|many|-
TGTGCCACCCCGAGACGGTCTGACTATGGCTACACCTTC
CATPRRSDYGYTF
>TRBJ1-6|TRBV6-6|many|-
TGTGCCAGCAGCTTGGGGTATAATTCACCCCTCCACTTT
CASSLGYNSPLHF
>TRBJ2-1|TRBV7-3|-|TRBD2
TGTGCCAGCAGCCGAGGACTAGCGGGAGGTTACAGCAAGCAGTTCTTC
CASSRGLAGGYSKQFF
>TRBJ2-1|TRBV19|few|-
TGTGCCAGTAGTATAGACCCAGCCGTATATGAGCAGTTCTTC
CASSIDPAVYEQFF
>TRBJ2-7|TRBV13|many|TRBD1
TGTGCCAGCAGCGAGACAGGGCGACCCGACGAGCAGTACTTC
CASSETGRPDEQYF
>TRBJ1-3|TRBV7-8|few|-
TGTGCCAGCAGCTTAGGGGTTTCGACACCCGGAAACACCATATATTTT
CASSLGVSTPGNTIYF
>TRBJ2-5|TRBV6-2/TRBV6-3|few|-
TGTGCCAGCAGTTACTCCTCCGTCGGTGGGACCCAGTACTTC
CASSYSSVGGTQYF
>TRBJ2-4|TRBV20-1|few|-
TGCAGTGCTAGAGGGGGGGAAATTCACCCTTTTAACATTCAGTACTTC
CSARGGEIHPFNIQYF
>TRBJ2-1|TRBV20-1|-|TRBD2
TGCAGTGCCATTAGGGCTAGCGGGAGCGGTGAGCAGTTCTTC
CSAIRASGSGEQFF
>TRBJ2-3|TRBV29-1|-|-
TGCAGCGTTGAAGGGGCATGGGATACGCAGTATTTT
CSVEGAWDTQYF
>TRBJ2-3|TRBV28|many|-
TGTGCCAGCAGCCCCGGACGGACGCCTAACACAGATACGCAGTATTTT
CASSPGRTPNTDTQYF
>TRBJ2-3|TRBV6-2/TRBV6-3|-|TRBD2
TGTGCCAGCCGACGGCTAGCGGAAGGACTGACAGATACGCAGTATTTT
CASRRLAEGLTDTQYF
>TRBJ2-7|TRBV27|-|-
TGTGCCAGCAGTCCCAGACTAGAGGCGACTTACGAGCAGTACTTC
CASSPRLEATYEQYF
>TRBJ2-1|TRBV20-1|-|TRBD2
TGCAGTGCCAGCGGGCTAGCGGGAGTGTCCTACAATGAGCAGTTCTTC
CSASGLAGVSYNEQFF
>TRBJ2-7|TRBV28|-|-
TGTGCCAGCAGTCCCCCCCCGGGACAAATGAAACCCTACGAGCAGTACTTC
CASSPPPGQMKPYEQYF
>TRBJ2-5|TRBV11-2|-|TRBD2
TGTGCCAGCAGCTTCCAGTTTCCCCTCGGACTAGCGGGAGATAAGGAAGAGACCCAGTACTTC
CASSFQFPLGLAGDKEETQYF
>TRBJ1-2|TRBV28|few|-
TGTGCCAGCAGTTCGACAGAGACTAACTATGGCTACACCTTC
CASSSTETNYGYTF
>TRBJ2-3|TRBV7-8|-|-
TGTGCCAGCAGCGCGGACTCCACAGATACGCAGTATTTT
CASSADSTDTQYF
>TRBJ1-5|TRBV9|many|TRBD1
TGTGCCAGCAGCGTGGACTCTTCAGGGGGGCCCCAGCATTTT
CASSVDSSGGPQHF
>TRBJ2-1|TRBV11-2|few|TRBD2
TGTGCCGTTAGCGGGGGGGGCAATGAGCAGTTCTTC
CAVSGGGNEQFF
>TRBJ1-6|TRBV7-2|-|-
TGTGCCAGCAGCTTTGGGGGGGACCGGTCACCCCTCCACTTT
CASSFGGDRSPLHF
>TRBJ2-7|TRBV6-2/TRBV6-3|few|-
TGTGCCAGCAGTATGGGACGCACCTACGAGCAGTACTTC
CASSMGRTYEQYF
>TRBJ1-1|TRBV9|many|TRBD1
TGTGCCAGCGACCCGACAGGGACTGTAAACACTGAAGCTTTCTTT
CASDPTGTVNTEAFF
>TRBJ2-1|TRBV7-2|few|-
TGTGCCAGCAGCTTATTGGCGGGAGAGCAGTTCTTC
CASSLLAGEQFF
>TRBJ2-5|TRBV6-6|few|-
TGTGCCAGCAGTCTAACTCAGAGCCCAGAGACCCAGTACTTC
CASSLTQSPETQYF